These 13 T cell receptor beta chains originate from one sample sequenced in a study of OX40 agonist ivuxolimab in advanced cancers. Measured with immunoSEQ multiplex PCR; TCRdb has only the in-frame clones, and not every one. The sample carries fewer than 25,000 clones, 83% recorded once. The sequenced sample was CD4+ or CD8+ T cells sorted from blood, obtained in a trial of the OX40 agonist ivuxolimab. These receptors were obtained from an adult with an advanced solid tumor such as melanoma, head and neck, liver or kidney cancer.

The chain couples TRBV5-6 to TRBJ2-7; D not certain. The CDR3 has 13 residues. V was shortened by 3 bases and J by 3 bases, with 10 bases between the two germline ends. Germline V gene data show CDR1 as SGHDT and CDR2 as YYEEEE. The CDR3 bases are TGTGCCAGCAGCTCCTGGGCCAACTACGAGCAGTACTTC. This codes for CASSSWANYEQYF.

The chain combines TRBV30 with TRBJ2-7; D is ambiguous. CDR3 size: 12 residues. Germline loops: CDR1 GTSNPN, CDR2 SVGIG (reference sequence). V was clipped by 4 bases and J by 6 bases, with 13 bases between them. The DNA of the CDR3 is TGTGCCTGGACCGGCGCAGGCCTCGAGCAGTACTTC. As protein: CAWTGAGLEQYF.

The chain is built from TRBV14 and TRBJ2-1; a weak D match, TRBD1 (5 bases). The V gene's germline CDR1 is SGHDN and CDR2 FVKESK. This CDR3 has 15 residues. Trimming removed 1 base from V and 6 bases from J, with 13 bases in between. The chain's CDR3 is CASSQGPGKSNEQFF. CDR3 nucleotide sequence: TGTGCCAGCAGCCAAGGTCCAGGGAAATCCAATGAGCAGTTCTTC. The full variable domain, its missing parts supplied by reference TRBV14 and TRBJ2-1, is EAGVTQFPSHSVIEKGQTVTLRCDPISGHDNLYWYRRVMGKEIKFLLHFVKESKQDESGMPNNRFLAERTGGTYSTLKVQPAELEDSGVYFCASSQGPGKSNEQFFGPGTRLTVL.

This rearrangement joins TRBV6-5 to TRBJ2-2, with 7 nucleotides matching TRBD2. Per germline, CDR1 MNHEY and CDR2 SVGAGI. With V trimmed by 5 bases and J by 5 bases, 5 bases remained unmatched. The CDR3 extends over 14 amino acids. DNA for the CDR3: TGTGCCAGCAGTGCGGGAGAGGAAACCGGGGAGCTGTTTTTT. Protein: CASSAGEETGELFF.

The rearrangement uses TRBV19 and TRBJ1-2; D remains ambiguous. The length of the CDR3 is 14 residues. Trimming took off 3 bases at V and 8 bases at J, with 16 bases between the two ends. CDR1 is LNHDA and CDR2 is SQIVND in the germline V gene (reference sequence). CDR3 DNA sequence: TGTGCCAGTAGTATCCCAGGAGGAGTAGGCGGCTACACCTTC. This codes for CASSIPGGVGGYTF.

This chain connects TRBV6-6 to TRBJ2-1; 9 nucleotides match TRBD2. V was clipped by 7 bases and J by 6 bases; unmatched bases: 13. The germline V gene has CDR1 MNHNY and CDR2 SVGAGI (reference sequence). This CDR3 region has 16 residues. The CDR3 is CASNSGAGGPGNEQFF. The CDR3 DNA follows: TGTGCCAGCAACTCTGGGGCGGGAGGGCCCGGCAATGAGCAGTTCTTC.

The chain is built from TRBV25-1 and TRBJ2-7, with 10 bases lining up with TRBD1. CDR1 is MGHDK, CDR2 SYGVNS, per germline. This CDR3 comprises 11 residues. CDR3 loop: CDGGQGHEQYF. The DNA of the CDR3 is TGTGATGGGGGACAGGGGCACGAGCAGTACTTC.

This chain joins TRBV27 and TRBJ2-3; 14 positions match TRBD2. Germline CDR1 and CDR2: MNHEY and SMNVEV (reference sequence). The CDR3 covers 16 residues. The J segment lost 4 bases and the V segment lost 5 bases, leaving 5 bases of the junction unmatched. DNA for the CDR3: TGTGCCAGCAGTACCGGGACTAGCGGGAGTTCAGATACGCAGTATTTT. It translates to CASSTGTSGSSDTQYF.

This clone came up a few times. The chain recombines TRBV14 with TRBJ2-7; D is perhaps TRBD1 (5 bases). The germline V gene has CDR1 SGHDN and CDR2 FVKESK. Deletions cut 5 bases from V and 2 bases from J, with 13 bases between. The CDR3 loop spans 14 amino acids. CDR3 in DNA: TGTGCCAGCAGCTGGGGCGCTACCGCCTACGAGCAGTACTTC. It specifies CASSWGATAYEQYF.

The chain has TRBV19 and TRBJ1-1; TRBD1 agrees at 7 bases. Trimming at V came to 3 bases and at J to 1 base, leaving 2 bases not matched to a gene. The CDR3 is 14 amino acids. CDR1 is LNHDA, CDR2 SQIVND, per germline (reference sequence). CDR3 region: CASSIWTGNTEAFF. CDR3 sequence (DNA): TGTGCCAGTAGTATTTGGACAGGGAACACTGAAGCTTTCTTT.

This rearrangement joins TRBV5-6 to TRBJ2-5, with 7 bases identical to TRBD2. The CDR3 is made up of 13 amino acids. CDR1 and CDR2 from the germline V gene are SGHDT and YYEEEE. J lost 4 bases, V lost 4 bases, and 4 bases had no gene match. The CDR3 nucleotides read TGTGCCAGCAGCGGGAGGGATGCAGAGACCCAGTACTTC. Translated, it gives CASSGRDAETQYF. Complete variable domain (other parts from reference TRBV5-6 and TRBJ2-5): DAGVTQSPTHLIKTRGQQVTLRCSPKSGHDTVSWYQQALGQGPQFIFQYYEEEERQRGNFPDRFSGHQFPNYSSELNVNALLLGDSALYLCASSGRDAETQYFGPGTRLLVL.

The J gene is TRBJ2-7, the V gene TRBV4-1; TRBD1 matches at 11 bases. CDR3 length equals 16 residues. V shed 6 bases, J shed 3 bases, and the junction held 10 bases outside the gene matches. Germline V CDR1 and CDR2: MGHRA, YSYEKL. Here the CDR3 DNA reads TGCGCCAGCAGAGAACGGACAGGGGGCCCAGGCTACGAGCAGTACTTC. As protein: CASRERTGGPGYEQYF.

The chain carries TRBV7-9 and TRBJ2-1; 11 nucleotides align to TRBD2. CDR1 SEHNR and CDR2 FQNEAQ come from the germline V gene (reference sequence). V lost 5 bases and J lost 7; bases outside the gene matches: 7. This CDR3 contains 15 residues. This CDR3 is CASSQGASGRNEQFF. CDR3 coding DNA: TGTGCCAGCAGCCAGGGGGCTAGCGGGAGGAATGAGCAGTTCTTC.